A selection of T cell receptor beta chains follows, all from one sample in a study of T cells in Graves' hyperthyroidism and ophthalmopathy. TCRdb independently ran MiXCR on the multiplex PCR reads; one entry per CDR3 protein. The table shows over 500,000 distinct CDR3 sequences, with 14% occurring only once. The source material was blood. The receptors originated from a woman in her thirties or forties with Graves' hyperthyroidism. The CDR3 runs from the conserved cysteine through the conserved F or W. A D gene is named only where the DNA matches it firmly. Expanded clones are given a class, and other clones once, few, many or no size at all.

D,V,J,size,length,DNA,CDR3
NA,TRBV5-1,TRBJ1-1,many,15,TGCGCCAGCAGCTTGATGGGGGCGGCGAACACTGAAGCTTTCTTT,CASSLMGAANTEAFF
TRBD2,TRBV4-1,TRBJ2-1,NA,19,TGCGCCAGCAGCCAAAGGGCCACTAGCGGGAGGTTCCCGGAGGGTGAGCAGTTCTTC,CASSQRATSGRFPEGEQFF
TRBD1,TRBV12-3/TRBV12-4,TRBJ1-5,many,15,TGTGCCAGCAGTTTAGGAGGGGGCAACAATCAGCCCCAGCATTTT,CASSLGGGNNQPQHF
NA,TRBV9,TRBJ2-7,NA,15,TGTGCCAGCAGCGTAGAGTCTAGCGCCTCCTACGAGCAGTACTTC,CASSVESSASYEQYF
NA,TRBV19,TRBJ2-3,NA,13,TGTGCCAGTAGTATCGGGACCTTAGATACGCAGTATTTT,CASSIGTLDTQYF
NA,TRBV28,TRBJ2-2,NA,15,TGTGCCAGCAGTTATCTGGGACTCGAAACCGGGGAGCTGTTTTTT,CASSYLGLETGELFF
NA,TRBV15,TRBJ1-2,NA,14,TGTGCCACCAGCAGCAACTCGGACTTTTTCAGCTACACCTTC,CATSSNSDFFSYTF
NA,TRBV28,TRBJ2-6,NA,15,TGTGCCAGCAGTTTCAGGGAATCTGGGGCCAACGTCCTGACTTTC,CASSFRESGANVLTF
NA,TRBV15,TRBJ1-3,NA,15,TGTGCCACCAGCAGAGATCCCGGGTCTGGAAACACCATATATTTT,CATSRDPGSGNTIYF
NA,TRBV2,TRBJ2-1,many,15,TGTGCCAGCATCTCGGACGCGAGCTCCTACAATGAGCAGTTCTTC,CASISDASSYNEQFF
TRBD1,TRBV7-9,TRBJ2-1,NA,14,TGTGCCAGCAGCCCTGGACAGGGTTTGGATGAGCAGTTCTTC,CASSPGQGLDEQFF
NA,TRBV6-2/TRBV6-3,TRBJ2-5,many,15,TGTGCCAGCAGTCCGCCGGGAAGCAGCCAAGAGACCCAGTACTTC,CASSPPGSSQETQYF
NA,TRBV2,TRBJ2-1,many,14,TGTGCCAGCAGTGACGGGGGCTCCTACAATGAGCAGTTCTTC,CASSDGGSYNEQFF
TRBD2,TRBV12-3/TRBV12-4,TRBJ2-3,once,15,TGTGCCAGCAGTGAGCGGGCGGGGGGAGGAGATACGCAGTATTTT,CASSERAGGGDTQYF
NA,TRBV7-8,TRBJ1-4,many,15,TGTGCCAGCAGCCCCAGGACAGCAACTAATGAAAAACTGTTTTTT,CASSPRTATNEKLFF
NA,TRBV7-9,TRBJ1-3,many,14,TGTGCCAGCAGCCCGACAGTCTCTGGAAACACCATATATTTT,CASSPTVSGNTIYF
NA,TRBV12-3/TRBV12-4,TRBJ2-7,NA,14,TGTGCCAGCAGCCCCCAGACTAGCTCCTACGAGCAGTACTTC,CASSPQTSSYEQYF
NA,TRBV3-1,TRBJ2-1,NA,15,TGTGCCAGCAGTCCTAGAGAAATACGATACAATGAGCAGTTCTTC,CASSPREIRYNEQFF
TRBD2,TRBV11-2,TRBJ2-1,few,15,TGTGCCAGCAGCTTAGAAGGGACTAGCGGGAAGGAGCAGTTCTTC,CASSLEGTSGKEQFF
TRBD1,TRBV19,TRBJ1-1,NA,13,TGTGCCAGTAGTATGGACAGGGCCACTGAAGCTTTCTTT,CASSMDRATEAFF
NA,TRBV4-1,TRBJ1-5,NA,17,TGCGCCAGCAGCCAAGTGGACATGGGTTTTAGCAATCAGCCCCAGCATTTT,CASSQVDMGFSNQPQHF
TRBD2,TRBV30,TRBJ2-2,many,15,TGTGCCTGGAGTTCCTTAGCGGGAGACACCGGGGAGCTGTTTTTT,CAWSSLAGDTGELFF
NA,TRBV5-8,TRBJ2-5,few,14,TGTGCCAGCAGCTTGGCCTGGGGGCGGGAGACCCAGTACTTC,CASSLAWGRETQYF
NA,TRBV7-2,TRBJ2-2,few,14,TGTGCCAGCAGCTTACGAACGGGGACCGGGGAGCTGTTTTTT,CASSLRTGTGELFF
NA,TRBV6-1,TRBJ1-5,many,15,TGTGCCAGCAGTGCAGGGATTACGATCAATCAGCCCCAGCATTTT,CASSAGITINQPQHF
NA,TRBV6-1,TRBJ2-7,many,15,TGTGCCAGCAGTGATCCCCGGGAGAACTTCTACGAGCAGTACTTC,CASSDPRENFYEQYF
NA,TRBV28,TRBJ1-1,NA,15,TGTGCCAGCAGAGCCCGGGGGGTTTTCAACACTGAAGCTTTCTTT,CASRARGVFNTEAFF
NA,TRBV7-8,TRBJ2-7,many,15,TGTGCCAGCAGCGCAACGGAGAGGGGGGACTACGAGCAGTACTTC,CASSATERGDYEQYF
NA,TRBV28,TRBJ2-7,many,13,TGTGCCAGCAGTTTAGGACAGCGCTACGAGCAGTACTTC,CASSLGQRYEQYF